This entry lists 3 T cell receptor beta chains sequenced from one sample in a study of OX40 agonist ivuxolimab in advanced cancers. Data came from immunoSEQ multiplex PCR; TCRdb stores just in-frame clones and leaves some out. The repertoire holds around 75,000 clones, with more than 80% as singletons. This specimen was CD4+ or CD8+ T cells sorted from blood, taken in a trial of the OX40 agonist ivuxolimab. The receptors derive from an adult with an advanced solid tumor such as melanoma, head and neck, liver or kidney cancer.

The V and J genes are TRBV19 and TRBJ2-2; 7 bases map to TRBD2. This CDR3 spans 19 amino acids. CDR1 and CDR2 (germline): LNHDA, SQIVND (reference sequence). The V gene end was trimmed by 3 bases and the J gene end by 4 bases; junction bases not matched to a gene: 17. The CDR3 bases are TGTGCCAGTAGTATGTTCCCGAGAGGGGCGGGAGTTGGCACCGGGGAGCTGTTTTTT. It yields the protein CASSMFPRGAGVGTGELFF.

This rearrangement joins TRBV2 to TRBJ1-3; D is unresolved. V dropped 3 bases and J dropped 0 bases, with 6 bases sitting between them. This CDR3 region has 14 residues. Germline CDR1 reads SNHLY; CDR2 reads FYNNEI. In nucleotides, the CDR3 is TGTGCCAGCAGTGATCTGCTCTCTGGAAACACCATATATTTT. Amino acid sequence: CASSDLLSGNTIYF.

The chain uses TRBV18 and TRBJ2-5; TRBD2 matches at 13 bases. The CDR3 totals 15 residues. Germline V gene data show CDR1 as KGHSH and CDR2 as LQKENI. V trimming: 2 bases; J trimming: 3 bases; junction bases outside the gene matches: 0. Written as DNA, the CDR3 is TGTGCCAGCTCACCAACTAGCGGGGGGGAAGAGACCCAGTACTTC. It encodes CASSPTSGGEETQYF.